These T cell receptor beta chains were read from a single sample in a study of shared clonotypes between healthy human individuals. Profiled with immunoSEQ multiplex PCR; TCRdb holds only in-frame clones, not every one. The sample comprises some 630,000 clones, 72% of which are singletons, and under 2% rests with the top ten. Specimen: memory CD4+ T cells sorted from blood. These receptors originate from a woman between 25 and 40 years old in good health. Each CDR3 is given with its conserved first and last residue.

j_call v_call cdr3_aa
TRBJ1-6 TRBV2 CASSVRGAKNSPLHF
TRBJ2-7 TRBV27 CASSWGTGTYEQYF
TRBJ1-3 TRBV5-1 CASSPGTAVNTIYF
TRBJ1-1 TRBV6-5 CASIRDSLNTEAFF
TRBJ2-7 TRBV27 CASSLEFSGSYEQYF
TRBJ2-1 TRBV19 CASSIVGGDEQFF
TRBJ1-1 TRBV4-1 CASSQATEAFF
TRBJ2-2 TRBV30 CAWSVAKNTGELFF
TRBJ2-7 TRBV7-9 CASSFVFSDEQYF
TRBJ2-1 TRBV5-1 CASSFPPGPKQYNEQFF
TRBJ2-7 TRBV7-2 CASSSEYPEQYF
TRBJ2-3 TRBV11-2 CASSLGTTGGRTDTQYF
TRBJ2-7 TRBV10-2 CASSEYRTYEQYF
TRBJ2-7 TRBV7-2 CASSLDGGSLSYEQYF
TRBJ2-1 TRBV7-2 CASSFGLADNEQFF